Included here is one TCR beta chain sequence, with context. The data originate from a study of blood T cell repertoires in COVID-19. As for the study in general: COVID-19 samples from acute and convalescent phases originated in the United States, Italy and Spain.

The CDR3 length is 14 residues. From germline, CDR1 is LNHDA and CDR2 SQIVND (reference sequence). The V end was cut by 7 bases, the J end by 3 bases, with 13 bases between. Enrollment of patients from Seattle took place during active infection, with longitudinal follow-up. In the original processing: Counts of nucleated cells, estimated from reference gene primer amplification, were obtained. Sequencing used immunoSEQ multiplex PCR; TCRdb keeps in-frame clones, though not all of them. V, J and clone size were drawn from that table, and D and trimming were deduced from the DNA. This sample has 100,000 to 150,000 clones, with roughly 90% found just once.

The sequence was obtained from a man aged 60-69 years with COVID-19, enrolled during active disease. The rearrangement uses TRBV19 and TRBJ1-5; D is unresolved. Sequencing was performed on peripheral blood. The CDR3 nucleotides read TGTGCCAGTAAGTCACTACCCCCCAATCAGCCCCAGCATTTT. It is translated as CASKSLPPNQPQHF.